Below are 10 T cell receptor beta chains sequenced from a single sample in a study of OX40 agonist ivuxolimab in advanced cancers. The repertoire was sequenced with immunoSEQ multiplex PCR; TCRdb's copy has only in-frame clones and lacks some. Here the sample spans 65,000 to 85,000 clones, around 88% being singletons. The sample was CD4+ or CD8+ T cells sorted from blood, taken in a trial of the OX40 agonist ivuxolimab. These receptors were obtained from an adult with an advanced solid tumor such as melanoma, head and neck, liver or kidney cancer.

This clone was recorded a few times. The chain has TRBV7-9 and TRBJ1-1; 9 bases fit TRBD1. This CDR3 contains 14 residues. V trimming: 6 bases; J trimming: 4 bases; junction bases outside the gene matches: 6. Germline values: CDR1 SEHNR, CDR2 FQNEAQ (reference sequence). In nucleotides, the CDR3 is TGTGCCAGCAGTTTACAGGGGGCGAGCACTGAAGCTTTCTTT. This codes for CASSLQGASTEAFF.

This clone was observed once. The chain employs TRBV29-1 and TRBJ2-2; the D is unclear. Germline V gene sequence: CDR1 SQVTM, CDR2 ANQGSEA. V was cut by 5 bases and J by 0 bases, with 10 bases left in between. CDR3 length equals 14 residues. The CDR3 loop reads CSVPAWPNTGELFF. As DNA, the CDR3 is TGCAGCGTTCCCGCCTGGCCGAACACCGGGGAGCTGTTTTTT.

This sequence joins TRBV25-1 and TRBJ1-3; a weak D match, TRBD1 (6 bases). The germline V gene encodes CDR1 MGHDK and CDR2 SYGVNS. The V and J ends lost 3 bases and 0 bases respectively, with 9 bases between them. CDR3 length: 15 residues. The DNA for the CDR3 is TGTGCCAGCAGTGACGACAGGCTCTCTGGAAACACCATATATTTT. Translating it yields CASSDDRLSGNTIYF.

This clone was seen only a few times. The chain couples TRBV6-5 to TRBJ1-6; D may be TRBD1 (5 bases). Germline loops: CDR1 MNHEY, CDR2 SVGAGI. This CDR3 has 14 residues. Trimming left V 10 bases short and J 9 bases short, with 19 bases between. Here the CDR3 DNA reads TGTGCCACCCAAGGCCAGGGCCCAGTTTCACCCCTCCACTTT. Translation gives CATQGQGPVSPLHF.

This rearrangement joins TRBV6-5 to TRBJ1-1, with a tentative D call TRBD1 (5 bases). Deletions cut 1 base from V and 5 bases from J, with 14 bases between. Germline V gene sequence: CDR1 MNHEY, CDR2 SVGAGI. CDR3 length equals 15 residues. The chain's CDR3 is CASSYWGGEGTEAFF. DNA of the CDR3: TGTGCCAGCAGTTACTGGGGGGGGGAAGGGACTGAAGCTTTCTTT.

This sequence joins TRBV5-1 and TRBJ1-1, with D tentatively TRBD1 (6 bases). The CDR3 consists of 16 residues. V lost 5 bases to trimming and J lost 0 bases, with 17 bases between them. Per the germline V gene, CDR1 is SGHRS and CDR2 is YFSETQ. DNA for the CDR3: TGCGCCAGCAGTCAACAGGGATATAACATGAACACTGAAGCTTTCTTT. Protein product: CASSQQGYNMNTEAFF.

The chain employs TRBV5-4 and TRBJ2-7, with 7 bases lining up with TRBD1. This CDR3 has 14 residues. Germline-derived CDR1 and CDR2 are SGHNT and YYREEE (reference sequence). Trimming removed 4 bases from V and 3 bases from J; junction bases left unmatched: 7. CDR3 sequence (DNA): TGTGCCAGCAGCAGGTATGGGACAGTCTACGAGCAGTACTTC. Translation gives CASSRYGTVYEQYF.

CDR3 loop: CASRLGTGTAFF. The CDR3, as DNA: TGTGCCAGCCGGTTGGGGACAGGGACAGCTTTCTTT. The V call is TRBV6-1, the J call TRBJ1-1; the match to TRBD1 covers 9 bases. Trimming took 8 bases from V and 10 from J; bases not matched to a gene: 8. Germline V gene data show CDR1 as MNHNS and CDR2 as SASEGT. The CDR3 length is 12 residues.

The chain is built from TRBV6-6 and TRBJ1-2; D is undetermined. Germline-derived CDR1 and CDR2 are MNHNY and SVGAGI (reference sequence). V gave up 7 bases and J gave up 4 bases, with 10 bases separating them. This CDR3 region has 12 residues. The CDR3 DNA sequence: TGTGCCAGCAACCGGGGTACCTATGGCTACACCTTC. It codes for CASNRGTYGYTF.

The gene calls are TRBV18 and TRBJ1-1; no clear D gene. From germline, CDR1 is KGHSH and CDR2 LQKENI. There are 14 residues in the CDR3. V was shortened by 3 bases and J by 5 bases, with 13 bases between the two germline ends. In nucleotides, the CDR3 is TGTGCCAGCTCACCGTTAACGGGGAATACTGAAGCTTTCTTT. It is translated as CASSPLTGNTEAFF.